This record concerns one T cell receptor beta chain sequence. Its antigen is as yet unknown. This sample was taken from a study of post-analysis software for immune sequencing data. Built from TCR beta cDNA, the libraries had unique molecular identifiers in them. Once about 0.95 to 10 million T cells were used, about half a million cDNA molecules resulted. TCRdb re-called the PCR reads with MiXCR, one entry per CDR3 protein. The sample shows hundreds of thousands of distinct CDR3 sequences, roughly half of them seen only once. The study, taken as a whole, reports: Those with multiple sclerosis, the patient group, showed significantly lower normalized Chao1 diversity than controls. Included in a set of four or five TRBV segments more frequent in patients than controls were TRBV5-6, TRBV5-1 and TRBV20-1.

Germline assignment: CDR1 SNHLY and CDR2 FYNNEI. The CDR3 spans 15 residues. V was clipped by 4 bases and J by 0 bases, with 7 bases between them. This chain joins TRBV2 and TRBJ2-6; D gene uncertain. This receptor was obtained from a girl aged 10-17 years with multiple sclerosis. Sequences were obtained from blood. The CDR3 nucleotides are TGTGCCAGCAGTGTACATCCCTCTGGGGCCAACGTCCTGACTTTC. Translation: CASSVHPSGANVLTF.